A single TCR beta chain is shown here with its context. What it binds is unknown. This sample was taken from a study of cytomegalovirus exposure and HLA in healthy donors. TCRdb's table, derived via immunoSEQ multiplex PCR, lists solely in-frame clones and lacks some. There are some 260,000 clones in the sample; roughly 87% occur only once, and 12% lies in the top ten. Study-wide findings and caveats: The authors confirmed in vitro that three CMV-associated chains were specific for CMV antigens.

This CDR3 region has 16 residues. Germline values: CDR1 MNHNS, CDR2 SASEGT. Trimming took 3 bases from V and 3 from J; bases not matched to a gene: 10. The rearrangement links TRBV6-1 to TRBJ2-7; the match to TRBD1 covers 8 bases. This clonotype originated in a man aged 18 to 30 in good health and CMV-seropositive. Sequenced input: PBMCs. CDR3 sequence: CASSEGQGAKGYEQYF. The CDR3 DNA follows: TGTGCCAGCAGTGAGGGTCAGGGGGCGAAGGGCTACGAGCAGTACTTC.